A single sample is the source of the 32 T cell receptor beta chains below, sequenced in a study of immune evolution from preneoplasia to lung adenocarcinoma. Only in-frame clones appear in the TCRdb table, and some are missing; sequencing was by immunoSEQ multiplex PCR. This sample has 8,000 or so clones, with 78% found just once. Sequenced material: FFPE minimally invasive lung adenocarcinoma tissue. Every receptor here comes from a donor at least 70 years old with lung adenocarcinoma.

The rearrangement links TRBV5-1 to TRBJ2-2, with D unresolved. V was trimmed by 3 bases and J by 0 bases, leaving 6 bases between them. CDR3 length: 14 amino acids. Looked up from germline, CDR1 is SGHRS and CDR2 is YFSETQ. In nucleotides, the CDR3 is TGCGCCAGCAGCTCCGACCCGAACACCGGGGAGCTGTTTTTT. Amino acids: CASSSDPNTGELFF.

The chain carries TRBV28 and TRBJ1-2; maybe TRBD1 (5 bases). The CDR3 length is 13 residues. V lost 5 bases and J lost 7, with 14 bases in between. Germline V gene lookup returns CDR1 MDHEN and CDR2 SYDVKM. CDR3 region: CASSGRGRGGYTF. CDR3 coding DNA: TGTGCCAGCAGTGGGAGGGGACGGGGTGGCTACACCTTC.

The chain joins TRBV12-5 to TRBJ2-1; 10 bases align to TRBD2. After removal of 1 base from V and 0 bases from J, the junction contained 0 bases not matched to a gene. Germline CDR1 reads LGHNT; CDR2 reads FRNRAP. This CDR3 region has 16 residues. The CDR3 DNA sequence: TGTGCTAGTGGTTTGGGGACTAGCGGCTCCTACAATGAGCAGTTCTTC. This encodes CASGLGTSGSYNEQFF.

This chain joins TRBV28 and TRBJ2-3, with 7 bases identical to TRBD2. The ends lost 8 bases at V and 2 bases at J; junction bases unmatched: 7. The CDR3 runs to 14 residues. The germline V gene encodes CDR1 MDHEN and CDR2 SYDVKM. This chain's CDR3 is CASGGLPPTDTQYF. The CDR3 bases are TGTGCCAGCGGGGGACTACCTCCCACAGATACGCAGTATTTT.

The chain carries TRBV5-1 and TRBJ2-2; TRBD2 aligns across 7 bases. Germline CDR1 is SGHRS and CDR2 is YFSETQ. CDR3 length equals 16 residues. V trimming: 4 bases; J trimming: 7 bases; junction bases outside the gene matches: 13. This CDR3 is CASSRITSGGIGELFF. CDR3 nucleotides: TGCGCCAGCAGCCGAATTACGTCGGGAGGTATCGGGGAGCTGTTTTTT. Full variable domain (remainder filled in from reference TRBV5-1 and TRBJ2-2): KAGVTQTPRYLIKTRGQQVTLSCSPISGHRSVSWYQQTPGQGLQFLFEYFSETQRNKGNFPGRFSGRQFSNSRSEMNVSTLELGDSALYLCASSRITSGGIGELFFGEGSRLTVL.

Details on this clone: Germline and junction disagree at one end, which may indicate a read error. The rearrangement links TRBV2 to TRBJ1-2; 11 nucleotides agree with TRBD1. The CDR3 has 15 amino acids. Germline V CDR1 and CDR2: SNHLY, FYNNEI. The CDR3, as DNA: TGTGCCAGCAGCGAAGGGACAGGGGGAAGTATTGGCTACACCTTC. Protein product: CASSEGTGGSIGYTF.

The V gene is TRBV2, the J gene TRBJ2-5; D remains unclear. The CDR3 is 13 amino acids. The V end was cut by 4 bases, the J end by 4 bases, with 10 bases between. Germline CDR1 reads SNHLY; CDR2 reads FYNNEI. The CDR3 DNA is TGTGCCAGCAGTGTAGGGCCTCGAGAGACCCAGTACTTC. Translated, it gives CASSVGPRETQYF.

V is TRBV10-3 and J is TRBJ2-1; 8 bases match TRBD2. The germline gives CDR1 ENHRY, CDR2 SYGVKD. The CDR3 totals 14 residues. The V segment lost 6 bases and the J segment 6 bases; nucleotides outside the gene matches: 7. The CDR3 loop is CAIRLAGGGNEQFF. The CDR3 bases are TGTGCCATCAGATTGGCGGGAGGAGGCAATGAGCAGTTCTTC.

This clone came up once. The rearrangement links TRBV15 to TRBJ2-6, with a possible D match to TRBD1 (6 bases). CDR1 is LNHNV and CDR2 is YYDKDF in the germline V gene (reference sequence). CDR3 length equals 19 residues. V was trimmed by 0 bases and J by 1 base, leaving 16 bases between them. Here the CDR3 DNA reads TGTGCCACCAGCAGAGATGGGAGCGCGAGGGGGTCTGGGGCCAACGTCCTGACTTTC. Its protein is CATSRDGSARGSGANVLTF. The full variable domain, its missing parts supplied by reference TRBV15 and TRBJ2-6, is DAMVIQNPRYQVTQFGKPVTLSCSQTLNHNVMYWYQQKSSQAPKLLFHYYDKDFNNEADTPDNFQSRRPNTSFCFLDIRSPGLGDTAMYLCATSRDGSARGSGANVLTFGAGSRLTVL.

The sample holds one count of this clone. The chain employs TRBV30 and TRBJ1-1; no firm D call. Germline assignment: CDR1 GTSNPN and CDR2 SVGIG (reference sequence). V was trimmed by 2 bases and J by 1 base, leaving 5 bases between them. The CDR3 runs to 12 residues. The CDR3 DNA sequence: TGTGCCTGGAGTTTTCCGAACACTGAAGCTTTCTTT. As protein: CAWSFPNTEAFF.

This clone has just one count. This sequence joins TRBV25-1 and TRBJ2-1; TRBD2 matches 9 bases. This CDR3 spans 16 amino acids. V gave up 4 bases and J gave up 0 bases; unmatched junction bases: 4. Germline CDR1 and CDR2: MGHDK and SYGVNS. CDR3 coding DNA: TGTGCCAGCAGTGGACAAGCGGGAGGCTCCTACAATGAGCAGTTCTTC. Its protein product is CASSGQAGGSYNEQFF.

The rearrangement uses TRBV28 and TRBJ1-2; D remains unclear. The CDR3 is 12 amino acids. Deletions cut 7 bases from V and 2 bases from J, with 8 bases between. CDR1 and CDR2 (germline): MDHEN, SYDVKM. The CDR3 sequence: CASKRQNYGYTF. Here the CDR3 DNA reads TGTGCCAGCAAGAGGCAAAACTATGGCTACACCTTC.

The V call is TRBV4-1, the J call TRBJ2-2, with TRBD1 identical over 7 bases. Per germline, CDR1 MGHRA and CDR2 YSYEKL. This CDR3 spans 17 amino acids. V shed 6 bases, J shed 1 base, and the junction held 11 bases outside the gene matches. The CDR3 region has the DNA TGCGCCAGCAGTCATACTCCGGGACAGAGGAACACCGGGGAGCTGTTTTTT. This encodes CASSHTPGQRNTGELFF.

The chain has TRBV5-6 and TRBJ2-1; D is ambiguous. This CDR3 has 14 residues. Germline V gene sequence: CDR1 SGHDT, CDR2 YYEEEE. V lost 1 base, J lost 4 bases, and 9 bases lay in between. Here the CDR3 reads CASSLYTAYNEQFF. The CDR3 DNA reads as TGTGCCAGCAGCTTGTACACCGCTTACAATGAGCAGTTCTTC.

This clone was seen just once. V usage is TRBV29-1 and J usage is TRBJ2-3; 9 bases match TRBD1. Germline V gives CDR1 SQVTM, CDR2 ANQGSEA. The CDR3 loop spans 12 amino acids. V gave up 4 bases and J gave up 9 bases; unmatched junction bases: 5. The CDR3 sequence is CSVVGDRVTQYF. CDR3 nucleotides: TGCAGCGTTGTCGGGGACAGGGTAACGCAGTATTTT.

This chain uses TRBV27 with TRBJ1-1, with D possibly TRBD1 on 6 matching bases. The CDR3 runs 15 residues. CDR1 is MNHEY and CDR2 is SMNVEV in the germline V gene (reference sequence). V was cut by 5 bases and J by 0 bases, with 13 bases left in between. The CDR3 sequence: CASSLQTGLNTEAFF. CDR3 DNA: TGTGCCAGCAGTCTCCAGACAGGATTGAACACTGAAGCTTTCTTT.

CDR3 protein: CASTFGQSQETQYF. CDR3 DNA sequence: TGCGCCAGCACGTTTGGACAGAGCCAAGAGACCCAGTACTTC. The chain uses TRBV5-1 and TRBJ2-5, with D maybe TRBD1 (6 bases). This CDR3 contains 14 residues. V was cut by 6 bases and J by 1 base, with 13 bases left in between. The germline V gene has CDR1 SGHRS and CDR2 YFSETQ.

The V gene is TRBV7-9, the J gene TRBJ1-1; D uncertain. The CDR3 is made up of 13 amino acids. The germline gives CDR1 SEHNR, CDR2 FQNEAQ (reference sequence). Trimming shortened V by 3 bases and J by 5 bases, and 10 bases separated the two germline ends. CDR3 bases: TGTGCCAGCAGCTTTCTTCTTGAAACTGAAGCTTTCTTT. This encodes CASSFLLETEAFF.

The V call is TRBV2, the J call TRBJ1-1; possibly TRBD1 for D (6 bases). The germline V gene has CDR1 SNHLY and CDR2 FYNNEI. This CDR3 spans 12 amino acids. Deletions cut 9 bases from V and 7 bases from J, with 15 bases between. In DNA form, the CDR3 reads TGTGCCAGAAGTCAGGGGTCGGGTGAAGCTTTCTTT. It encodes CARSQGSGEAFF.

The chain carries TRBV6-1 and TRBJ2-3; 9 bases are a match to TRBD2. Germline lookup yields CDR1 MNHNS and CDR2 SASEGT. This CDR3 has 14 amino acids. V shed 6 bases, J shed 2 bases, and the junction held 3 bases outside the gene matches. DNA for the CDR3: TGTGCCAGCAGGTCTAGCGGGGACACAGATACGCAGTATTTT. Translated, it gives CASRSSGDTDTQYF.

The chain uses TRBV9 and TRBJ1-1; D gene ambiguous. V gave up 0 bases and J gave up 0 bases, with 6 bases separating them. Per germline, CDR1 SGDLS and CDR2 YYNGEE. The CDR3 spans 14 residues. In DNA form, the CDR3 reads TGTGCCAGCAGCGTAGGGGTCATGAACACTGAAGCTTTCTTT. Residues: CASSVGVMNTEAFF.

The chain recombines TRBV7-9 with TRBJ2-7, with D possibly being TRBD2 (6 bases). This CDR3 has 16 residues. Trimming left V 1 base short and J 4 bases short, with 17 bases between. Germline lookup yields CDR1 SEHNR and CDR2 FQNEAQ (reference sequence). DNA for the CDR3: TGTGCCAGCAGCTTAGTCAACTTCCGGGGGTCGTACGAGCAGTACTTC. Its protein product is CASSLVNFRGSYEQYF.

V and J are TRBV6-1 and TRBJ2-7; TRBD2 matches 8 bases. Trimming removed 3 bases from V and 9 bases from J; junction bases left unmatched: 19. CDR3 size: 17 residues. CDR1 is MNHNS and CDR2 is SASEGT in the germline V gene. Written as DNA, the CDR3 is TGTGCCAGCAGTGATAAGGGTCCAGAGAGACTAGCGTCCCGGCAGTACTTC. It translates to CASSDKGPERLASRQYF.

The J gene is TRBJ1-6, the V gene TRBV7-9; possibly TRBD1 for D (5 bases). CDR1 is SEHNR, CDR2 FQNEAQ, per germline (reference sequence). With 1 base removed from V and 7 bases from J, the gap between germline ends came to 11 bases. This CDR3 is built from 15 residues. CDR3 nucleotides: TGTGCCAGCAGCTTAGACGACAGAACAAATTCACCCCTCCACTTT. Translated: CASSLDDRTNSPLHF.

In DNA, the CDR3 is TGCGCCAGCAGCTTTACGAGTAGCGGGGTGTACAATGAGCAGTTCTTC. This sequence encodes CASSFTSSGVYNEQFF. The chain carries TRBV5-1 and TRBJ2-1; 8 bases align to TRBD2. The CDR3 runs 16 residues. V was clipped by 2 bases and J by 4 bases; unmatched bases: 8. The germline V gene has CDR1 SGHRS and CDR2 YFSETQ.

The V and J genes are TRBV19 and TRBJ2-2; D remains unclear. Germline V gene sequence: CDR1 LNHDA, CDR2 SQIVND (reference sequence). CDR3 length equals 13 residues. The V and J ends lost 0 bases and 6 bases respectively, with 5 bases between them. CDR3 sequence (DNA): TGTGCCAGTAGTATAGATCGACCCGGGGAGCTGTTTTTT. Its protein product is CASSIDRPGELFF.

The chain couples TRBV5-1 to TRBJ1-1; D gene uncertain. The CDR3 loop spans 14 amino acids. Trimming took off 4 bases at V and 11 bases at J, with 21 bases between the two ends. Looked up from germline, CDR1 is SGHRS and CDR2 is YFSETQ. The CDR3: CASSENSGVVEAFF. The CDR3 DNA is TGCGCCAGCAGCGAAAATTCAGGAGTAGTTGAGGCTTTCTTT.

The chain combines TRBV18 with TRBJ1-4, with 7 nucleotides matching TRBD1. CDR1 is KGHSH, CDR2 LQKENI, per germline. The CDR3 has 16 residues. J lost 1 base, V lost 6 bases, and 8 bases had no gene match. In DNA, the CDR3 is TGTGCCAGCTCCCGCAGCCAGGGGGTAACTAATGAAAAACTGTTTTTT. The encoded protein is CASSRSQGVTNEKLFF.

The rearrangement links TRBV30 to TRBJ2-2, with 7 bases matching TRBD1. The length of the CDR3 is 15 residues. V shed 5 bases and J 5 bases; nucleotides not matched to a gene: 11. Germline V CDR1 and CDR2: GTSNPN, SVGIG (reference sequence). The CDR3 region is CAWHTGQTTTGELFF. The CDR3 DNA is TGTGCCTGGCACACGGGACAGACCACTACCGGGGAGCTGTTTTTT.

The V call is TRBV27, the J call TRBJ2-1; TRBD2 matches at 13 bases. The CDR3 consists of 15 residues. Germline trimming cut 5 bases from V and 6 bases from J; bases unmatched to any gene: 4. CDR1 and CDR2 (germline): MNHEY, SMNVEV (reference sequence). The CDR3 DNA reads TGTGCCAGCAGTACGGGACTAGCGGGAAGCAATGAGCAGTTCTTC. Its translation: CASSTGLAGSNEQFF.

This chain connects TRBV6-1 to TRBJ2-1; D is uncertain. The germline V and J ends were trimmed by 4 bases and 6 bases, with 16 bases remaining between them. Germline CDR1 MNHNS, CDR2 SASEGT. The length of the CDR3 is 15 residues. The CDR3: CASSGSQGFANEQFF. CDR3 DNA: TGTGCCAGCAGTGGCAGTCAAGGATTTGCCAATGAGCAGTTCTTC.

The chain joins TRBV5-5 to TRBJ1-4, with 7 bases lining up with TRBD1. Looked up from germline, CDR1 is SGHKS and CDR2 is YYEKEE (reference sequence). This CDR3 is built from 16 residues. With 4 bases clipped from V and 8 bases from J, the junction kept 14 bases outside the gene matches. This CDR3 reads CASSATGTAVGEKLFF. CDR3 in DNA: TGTGCCAGCAGCGCAACAGGGACAGCCGTCGGCGAAAAACTGTTTTTT. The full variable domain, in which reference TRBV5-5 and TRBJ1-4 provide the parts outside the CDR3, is DAGVTQSPTHLIKTRGQQVTLRCSPISGHKSVSWYQQVLGQGPQFIFQYYEKEERGRGNFPDRFSARQFPNYSSELNVNALLLGDSALYLCASSATGTAVGEKLFFGSGTQLSVL.